What follows are 30 T cell receptor beta chains derived from one specimen sequenced in a study of T-cell reconstitution after alpha-beta-depleted transplantation in children. As it was prepared, the TCRbeta library received unique molecular identifiers. One entry per CDR3 protein, called by TCRdb with MiXCR from the PCR reads. The profile shows roughly 7,700 distinct CDR3 sequences, roughly 12% of them singletons. The sequences come from PBMCs, mostly from graft donor cells, collected 60 days after TCRalphabeta/CD19-depleted stem cell transplant. These receptors all stem from a patient aged 2 to 9 who had a stem cell transplant for inherited bone marrow failure, so the T cells may come from the graft donor.

This clonotype has ten or more counts. The chain is built from TRBV5-1 and TRBJ2-1, with D tentatively TRBD2 (5 bases). The CDR3 is 15 amino acids. Germline V lookup: CDR1 SGHRS, CDR2 YFSETQ. With 3 bases removed from V and 0 bases from J, the gap between germline ends came to 10 bases. The CDR3, as DNA: TGCGCCAGCAGCTCAATTACTAGCTCCTACAATGAGCAGTTCTTC. This sequence encodes CASSSITSSYNEQFF.

This clonotype is medium-sized within its sample. The chain employs TRBV7-9 and TRBJ2-4; D unresolved. Germline CDR1 SEHNR, CDR2 FQNEAQ (reference sequence). CDR3 length: 13 residues. Trimming cost V 5 bases and J 7 bases, with 12 bases left between them. The CDR3 coding sequence is TGTGCCAGCAGCGGTCGGTTCAGGAACATTCAGTACTTC. Translation gives CASSGRFRNIQYF.

This clonotype has ten or more counts. The CDR3 here is CASSLLGLAYDEQFF. DNA of the CDR3: TGCGCCAGCAGCTTGCTGGGACTAGCGTACGATGAGCAGTTCTTC. The chain has TRBV5-1 and TRBJ2-1; TRBD2 matches at 10 bases. J gave up 8 bases and V 1 base, and 6 bases lay outside the gene matches. The CDR3 spans 15 residues. Germline loops: CDR1 SGHRS, CDR2 YFSETQ. The full variable domain, with the rest looked up from reference TRBV5-1 and TRBJ2-1, is KAGVTQTPRYLIKTRGQQVTLSCSPISGHRSVSWYQQTPGQGLQFLFEYFSETQRNKGNFPGRFSGRQFSNSRSEMNVSTLELGDSALYLCASSLLGLAYDEQFFGPGTRLTVL.

This clonotype was recorded at least ten times. The chain links TRBV5-1 to TRBJ1-2; 7 bases align to TRBD1. The CDR3 has 13 amino acids. The V segment lost 4 bases and the J segment 4 bases; nucleotides outside the gene matches: 4. Per the germline V gene, CDR1 is SGHRS and CDR2 is YFSETQ. The CDR3 reads CASSGDSFYGYTF. CDR3 bases: TGCGCCAGCAGCGGGGACAGCTTCTATGGCTACACCTTC. Supplemented by reference TRBV5-1 and TRBJ1-2, the full variable domain reads KAGVTQTPRYLIKTRGQQVTLSCSPISGHRSVSWYQQTPGQGLQFLFEYFSETQRNKGNFPGRFSGRQFSNSRSEMNVSTLELGDSALYLCASSGDSFYGYTFGSGTRLTVV.

CDR3 loop: CASSEFKAGGPYTQYF. The CDR3, as DNA: TGTGCCAGCAGTGAATTCAAGGCGGGGGGGCCATATACGCAGTATTTT. The chain recombines TRBV25-1 with TRBJ2-3, with 9 bases aligning to TRBD2. CDR1 and CDR2 (germline): MGHDK, SYGVNS. The CDR3 has 16 amino acids. J gave up 7 bases and V 1 base, and 9 bases lay outside the gene matches.

There are many counts of this clonotype. The J gene is TRBJ2-1, the V gene TRBV20-1, with D perhaps TRBD2 (5 bases). Germline V gene data show CDR1 as DFQATT and CDR2 as SNEGSKA (reference sequence). The CDR3 runs 15 residues. V lost 2 bases and J 9 bases, leaving 20 bases between the germline ends. The CDR3 bases are TGCAGTGCTAGAACCGACTACCTGAGTAACATTGAGCAGTTCTTC. This gives the protein CSARTDYLSNIEQFF.

This clonotype showed up many times. This chain connects TRBV6-5 to TRBJ2-1, with D unresolved. Germline CDR1 is MNHEY and CDR2 is SVGAGI. The V gene lost 1 base and the J gene lost 8 bases, with 9 bases spanning the gap. The CDR3 has 13 amino acids. For the CDR3, the DNA is TGTGCCAGCAGTTACTTAGGAATATATGAGCAGTTCTTC. The encoded protein is CASSYLGIYEQFF.

This clonotype was seen ten or more times. J is TRBJ2-2 and V is TRBV7-3, with 10 bases that match TRBD2. V lost 3 bases and J lost 2; bases outside the gene matches: 6. The germline gives CDR1 SGHTA, CDR2 FQGTGA. The CDR3 is 17 amino acids. The CDR3 nucleotides are TGTGCCAGCAGCTTGGATATAGCGGGAGGCAACACCGGGGAGCTGTTTTTT. Amino acid sequence: CASSLDIAGGNTGELFF.

V usage is TRBV25-1 and J usage is TRBJ1-4; D not certain. There are 16 residues in the CDR3. Germline loops: CDR1 MGHDK, CDR2 SYGVNS. The ends were cut back, 10 bases at V and 8 bases at J, with 26 bases in the middle. The CDR3 DNA sequence: TGTGCCATGGGCCCTGAACCCCGAGGGTTGTGGGAAAAACTGTTTTTT. This codes for CAMGPEPRGLWEKLFF.

The table lists this clonotype with many counts. The chain recombines TRBV29-1 with TRBJ2-5; no firm D call. This CDR3 contains 11 residues. Germline assignment: CDR1 SQVTM and CDR2 ANQGSEA. V gave up 7 bases and J gave up 0 bases, with 6 bases separating them. The CDR3 nucleotides read TGCAGCGCCGGTAACCAAGAGACCCAGTACTTC. It codes for CSAGNQETQYF.

J is TRBJ2-2 and V is TRBV11-1; 7 bases are shared with TRBD2. V shed 5 bases, J shed 4 bases, and the junction held 7 bases outside the gene matches. Per the germline V gene, CDR1 is SGHAT and CDR2 is FQDESV (reference sequence). The CDR3 loop spans 15 amino acids. The CDR3 loop reads CASSREVRSTGELFF. The CDR3 nucleotides are TGTGCCAGCAGCCGGGAGGTCCGGAGCACCGGGGAGCTGTTTTTT.

The chain recombines TRBV27 with TRBJ1-1; possibly TRBD1 for D (6 bases). In germline, CDR1 is MNHEY, CDR2 SMNVEV (reference sequence). This CDR3 is 14 amino acids long. Between the trimmed V and J ends, which lost 5 bases and 6 bases, there was a span of 16 bases. The CDR3 DNA reads as TGTGCCAGCAGTCCCTCAGGGGAGATGGCTGAAGCTTTCTTT. This codes for CASSPSGEMAEAFF.

This clonotype was found many times. The rearrangement uses TRBV7-9 and TRBJ1-1; D unresolved. The CDR3 is 12 amino acids. CDR1 SEHNR and CDR2 FQNEAQ come from the germline V gene (reference sequence). V shed 1 base and J shed 11 bases, with 11 bases lying between them. CDR3 in amino acids: CASSLVEGWAFF. CDR3 nucleotides: TGTGCCAGCAGCTTAGTAGAGGGTTGGGCTTTCTTT.

This clonotype was seen repeatedly, ten times or more. The rearrangement links TRBV21-1 to TRBJ2-1. TRBV21-1 is designated a pseudogene. The CDR3 covers 18 residues. For the CDR3, the DNA is TGTGCCAGCAGCAAAGGGACTTGGCTACTAGCGGTGTACAATGAGCAGTTCTTC. This translates into CASSKGTWLLAVYNEQFF.

The table lists this clonotype with many counts. V and J are TRBV11-3 and TRBJ2-2; D is undetermined. Trimming removed 4 bases from V and 7 bases from J, with 7 bases in between. The germline CDR1 and CDR2 sequences are SGHNT and YENEEA. The CDR3 is 12 amino acids. The CDR3 nucleotides are TGTGCCAGCAGCTCCTGGGACGGGGAGCTGTTTTTT. It translates to CASSSWDGELFF.

This clonotype was counted ten times or more. J is TRBJ2-1 and V is TRBV6-6; no clear D gene. Germline values: CDR1 MNHNY, CDR2 SVGAGI (reference sequence). The CDR3 spans 12 residues. V gave up 5 bases and J gave up 7 bases, with 9 bases separating them. This CDR3 reads CASSPKANEQFF. The DNA of the CDR3 is TGTGCCAGCAGTCCCAAGGCGAATGAGCAGTTCTTC.

In this sample, this clonotype turned up many times. The chain couples TRBV19 to TRBJ1-5, with a tentative D call TRBD1 (5 bases). Trimming shortened V by 6 bases and J by 5 bases, and 14 bases separated the two germline ends. Germline V gene lookup returns CDR1 LNHDA and CDR2 SQIVND (reference sequence). The CDR3 extends over 14 amino acids. In nucleotides, the CDR3 is TGTGCCAGTAGACCCCGGGCAGGGTATCAGCCCCAGCATTTT. It specifies CASRPRAGYQPQHF.

This clonotype has ten or more counts. The genes are TRBV29-1 and TRBJ2-2; TRBD1 matches 7 bases. The CDR3 loop spans 16 amino acids. V shed 4 bases, J shed 3 bases, and the junction held 11 bases outside the gene matches. CDR1 is SQVTM, CDR2 ANQGSEA, per germline. The DNA for the CDR3 is TGCAGCGTTGTAAGCTCAGGGGGTGTCGACACCGGGGAGCTGTTTTTT. Translation gives CSVVSSGGVDTGELFF.

This clonotype was counted ten times or more. V usage is TRBV6-2 or TRBV6-3 and J usage is TRBJ2-3, with a tentative D call TRBD2 (5 bases). The CDR3 is 15 amino acids. Germline V CDR1 and CDR2: MNHEY, SVGEGT. V shed 6 bases and J shed 1 base, with 14 bases lying between them. In nucleotides, the CDR3 is TGTGCCAGCAGCCCTCAATTCGGGGGCACAGATACGCAGTATTTT. Its translation is CASSPQFGGTDTQYF.

This clonotype was picked up one time. The V call is TRBV2, the J call TRBJ2-2; 7 nucleotides agree with TRBD1. The CDR3 sequence is 15 residues long. V was pared by 5 bases and J by 0 bases, with 3 bases of the junction left unmatched. Germline lookup yields CDR1 SNHLY and CDR2 FYNNEI. Here the CDR3 reads CASSPGTANTGELFF. For the CDR3, the DNA is TGTGCCAGCAGTCCCGGGACAGCGAACACCGGGGAGCTGTTTTTT.

This clonotype was seen ten or more times. The V gene is TRBV5-4, the J gene TRBJ2-5; D gene unclear. Trimming cost V 0 bases and J 4 bases, with 10 bases left between them. Germline CDR1 and CDR2: SGHNT and YYREEE (reference sequence). This CDR3 is 14 amino acids long. The CDR3 DNA follows: TGTGCCAGCAGCTTGGGGTTAGACCGAGAGACCCAGTACTTC. Translation gives CASSLGLDRETQYF.

In this sample, this clonotype turned up many times. The chain couples TRBV10-3 to TRBJ1-5, with D unresolved. V was clipped by 6 bases and J by 4 bases, with 16 bases between them. The CDR3 contains 15 residues. CDR1 ENHRY and CDR2 SYGVKD come from the germline V gene. CDR3 residues: CAISKDLGGNQPQHF. CDR3 sequence (DNA): TGTGCCATCAGCAAGGACCTCGGAGGAAATCAGCCCCAGCATTTT.

This clonotype was found many times. The chain has TRBV5-1 and TRBJ2-1; TRBD2 matches at 12 bases. J gave up 7 bases and V 3 bases, and 5 bases lay outside the gene matches. The V gene's germline CDR1 is SGHRS and CDR2 YFSETQ. CDR3 size: 15 residues. The CDR3 bases are TGCGCCAGCAGCTCACTAGCGGGAGGTTTAAATGAGCAGTTCTTC. Encoded protein: CASSSLAGGLNEQFF.

The genes are TRBV2 and TRBJ2-7; possibly TRBD2 for D (5 bases). The germline V gene has CDR1 SNHLY and CDR2 FYNNEI. Deletions cut 4 bases from V and 6 bases from J, with 10 bases between. The length of the CDR3 is 12 residues. CDR3: CASSAEGSEQYV. CDR3 DNA sequence: TGTGCCAGCAGTGCTGAGGGATCCGAGCAGTACGTC.

This clonotype was counted many times. The chain is built from TRBV10-3 and TRBJ2-5; 7 nucleotides agree with TRBD2. Germline V gives CDR1 ENHRY, CDR2 SYGVKD. V was pared by 2 bases and J by 5 bases, with 5 bases of the junction left unmatched. The CDR3 consists of 14 residues. The CDR3 here is CAISEGGELETQYF. CDR3 nucleotides: TGTGCCATCAGTGAGGGGGGGGAATTGGAGACCCAGTACTTC.

This clonotype came up many times. V is TRBV10-2 and J is TRBJ2-7; 11 nucleotides line up with TRBD2. With 5 bases clipped from V and 1 base from J, the junction kept 4 bases outside the gene matches. The germline gives CDR1 WSHSY, CDR2 SAAADI. The CDR3 spans 15 residues. In DNA form, the CDR3 reads TGCGCCAGCAGTCCGACTAGCGGGATATCCTACGAGCAGTACTTC. It translates to CASSPTSGISYEQYF.

This clonotype appeared many times. The V and J genes are TRBV5-5 and TRBJ2-1; 7 bases fit TRBD2. V lost 4 bases, J lost 0 bases, and 7 bases stayed unmatched. Germline V lookup: CDR1 SGHKS, CDR2 YYEKEE (reference sequence). The CDR3 runs to 16 residues. The CDR3 nucleotides read TGTGCCAGCAGCCCTAGCGGCTCGAGCTCCTACAATGAGCAGTTCTTC. Residues: CASSPSGSSSYNEQFF.

The gene calls are TRBV4-2 and TRBJ1-2, with a weak D call TRBD1 (6 bases). The CDR3 contains 13 residues. V was clipped by 4 bases and J by 4 bases, with 10 bases between them. Germline V lookup: CDR1 LGHNA, CDR2 YNFKEQ. Written as DNA, the CDR3 is TGTGCCAGCAGCCCGGGGGCCCTCTATGGCTACACCTTC. This encodes CASSPGALYGYTF.

This clonotype was counted ten times or more. The chain combines TRBV6-1 with TRBJ1-6, with 9 nucleotides matching TRBD1. V gave up 4 bases and J gave up 6 bases; unmatched junction bases: 4. CDR1 and CDR2 (germline): MNHNS, SASEGT. The CDR3 covers 15 residues. The CDR3 coding sequence is TGTGCCAGCAGTGTCCGGGACAGGGTTAATTCACCCCTCCACTTT. This gives the protein CASSVRDRVNSPLHF.

This clonotype has a count of ten or more. The CDR3 DNA reads as TGTGCCAGTAGGTGGTTCGGGGAGCTGTTTTTT. Translating it yields CASRWFGELFF. The chain links TRBV19 to TRBJ2-2; no clear D. Germline V gives CDR1 LNHDA, CDR2 SQIVND (reference sequence). Trimming shortened V by 6 bases and J by 7 bases, and 6 bases separated the two germline ends. The CDR3 has 11 residues.